This T cell receptor beta chain was documented in a study of siplizumab effects on memory and regulatory T cells. The CDR3 sequence is 15 residues long. Germline V gene sequence: CDR1 SGHRS, CDR2 YFSETQ. The junction had 5 bases not matched to a gene; V was cut back by 0 bases and J by 4 bases. Concerning this clone: Its antigen is undetermined.

Regarding the study as a whole: In siplizumab cultures, the suppressive function of proliferating Tregs remained unconfirmed. A naive or memory phenotype could not be assigned to roughly 80-96% of the proliferating CD4+ or CD8+ clones.

Clones were read by immunoSEQ multiplex PCR, and TCRdb kept only the in-frame ones, dropping some. The sample holds some 100,000 clones, roughly 93% seen once. The sequence was collected from a human donor in good health. The chain recombines TRBV5-1 with TRBJ2-7, with 9 nucleotides matching TRBD1. Sequences were obtained from non-Treg CD4+ T cells sorted from blood. The DNA of the CDR3 is TGCGCCAGCAGCTTGGTACAGGGGGCGCAGTACGAGCAGTACTTC. This translates into CASSLVQGAQYEQYF.